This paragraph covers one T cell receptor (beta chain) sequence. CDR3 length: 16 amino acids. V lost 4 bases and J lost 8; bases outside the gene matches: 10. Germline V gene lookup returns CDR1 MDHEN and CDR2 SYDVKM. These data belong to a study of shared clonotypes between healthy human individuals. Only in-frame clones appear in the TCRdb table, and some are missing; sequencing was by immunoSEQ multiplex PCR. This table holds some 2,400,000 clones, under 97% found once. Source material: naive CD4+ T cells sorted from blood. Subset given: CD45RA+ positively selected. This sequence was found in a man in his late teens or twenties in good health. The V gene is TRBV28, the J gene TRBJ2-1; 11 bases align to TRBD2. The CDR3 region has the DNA TGTGCCAGCAGTTCCCCTTCTAGCGGGAGGTACCATGAGCAGTTCTTC. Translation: CASSSPSSGRYHEQFF.